The entry below gives a single TCR beta chain sequence along with its context. V dropped 5 bases and J dropped 2 bases, with 25 bases sitting between them. The CDR3 runs 19 residues. Per germline, CDR1 SGHVS and CDR2 FQNEAQ. The data belong to a study of blood T cell repertoires in COVID-19. On the study more broadly: Both acute and convalescent COVID-19 samples were obtained from the United States, Italy and Spain. PBMCs, B-cell-depleted T cells, or T cells were the source of the cDNA or gDNA that made up the material.

In the original workflow: The assay estimated nucleated cells by amplifying reference gene primers. Assay: immunoSEQ multiplex PCR; the TCRdb copy retains only in-frame clones and omits some. D and trimming come from the DNA, and the V and J calls and clone size come from that table. This table holds 300,000 or so clones, approximately 86% found once. The TCR originated in a man between 65 and 85 years old with acute or convalescent COVID-19. The sequencing input was peripheral blood. The J gene is TRBJ1-3, the V gene TRBV7-8, with D tentatively TRBD1 (5 bases). The CDR3 reads CASSLSKNRLITAGNTIYF. The CDR3 DNA sequence: TGTGCCAGCAGCCTTTCCAAAAACAGGTTAATAACGGCTGGAAACACCATATATTTT. Together with reference TRBV7-8 and TRBJ1-3, the CDR3 gives the full variable domain: GAGVSQSPRYKVAKRGQDVALRCDPISGHVSLFWYQQALGQGPEFLTYFQNEAQLDKSGLPSDRFFAERPEGSVSTLKIQRTQQEDSAVYLCASSLSKNRLITAGNTIYFGEGSWLTVV.